The entry that follows covers one T cell receptor (beta chain) sequence. The sample originates from a study of blood T cells in healthy people across ages. The germline V gene has CDR1 MNHEY and CDR2 SMNVEV (reference sequence). The CDR3 has 16 residues. J gave up 3 bases and V 4 bases, and 9 bases lay outside the gene matches. A second PCR, run for roughly 7 to 12 cycles, used a sample-barcoded 5' primer plus a J-beta primer mix. TCRdb ran MiXCR on the 5' RACE reads and lists one entry per CDR3 protein. Altogether 1.4 million or so distinct CDR3 sequences are present, approximately 42% being singletons, with the ten largest covering about 3.8%.

The genes are TRBV27 and TRBJ2-7; the match to TRBD2 covers 10 bases. Sequencing used blood. This receptor was taken from a woman younger than 30 in good health. The CDR3 is CASSSPLAGACYEQYF. CDR3 nucleotides: TGTGCCAGCAGTTCCCCCCTAGCGGGGGCATGCTACGAGCAGTACTTC.